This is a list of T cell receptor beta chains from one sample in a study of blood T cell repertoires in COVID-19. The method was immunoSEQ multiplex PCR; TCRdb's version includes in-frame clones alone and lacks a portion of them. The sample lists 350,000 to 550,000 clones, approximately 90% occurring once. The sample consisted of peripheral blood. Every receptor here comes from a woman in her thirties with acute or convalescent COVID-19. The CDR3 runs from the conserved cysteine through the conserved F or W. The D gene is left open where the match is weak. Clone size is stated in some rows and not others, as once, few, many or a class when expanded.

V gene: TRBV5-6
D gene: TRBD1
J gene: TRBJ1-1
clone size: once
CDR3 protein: CASSSGQGTTEAFF
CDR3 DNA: TGTGCCAGCAGCTCGGGACAGGGGACCACTGAAGCTTTCTTT

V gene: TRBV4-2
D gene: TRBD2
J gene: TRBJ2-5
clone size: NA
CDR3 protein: CASSQGGSGTLGTQYF
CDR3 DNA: TGTGCCAGCAGCCAAGGCGGTAGCGGGACCCTGGGGACCCAGTACTTC

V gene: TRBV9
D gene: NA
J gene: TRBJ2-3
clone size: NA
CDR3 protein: CASSVAGSSGDTQYF
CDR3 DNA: TGTGCCAGCAGCGTAGCTGGCTCGTCAGGAGATACGCAGTATTTT

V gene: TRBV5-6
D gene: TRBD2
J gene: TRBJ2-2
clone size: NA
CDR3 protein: CASSLAGVGELFF
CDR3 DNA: TGTGCCAGCAGCTTAGCGGGAGTCGGGGAGCTGTTTTTT

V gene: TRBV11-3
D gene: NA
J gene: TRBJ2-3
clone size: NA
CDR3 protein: CASSLYRTDTQYF
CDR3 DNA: TGTGCCAGCAGCTTATACCGGACAGATACGCAGTATTTT

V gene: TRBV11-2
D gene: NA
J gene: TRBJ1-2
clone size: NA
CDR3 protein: CASTITGIYGYTF
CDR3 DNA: TGTGCCAGCACCATTACAGGCATCTATGGCTACACCTTC

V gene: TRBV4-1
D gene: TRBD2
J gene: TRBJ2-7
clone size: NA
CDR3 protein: CASSGGDSYEQYF
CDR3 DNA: TGCGCCAGCAGCGGGGGGGACTCCTACGAGCAGTACTTC

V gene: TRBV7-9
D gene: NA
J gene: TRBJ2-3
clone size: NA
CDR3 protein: CASSLQGGGSATQYF
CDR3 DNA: TGTGCCAGCAGCTTGCAGGGGGGCGGATCTGCTACGCAGTATTTT

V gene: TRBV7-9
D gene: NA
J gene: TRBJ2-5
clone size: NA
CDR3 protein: CASRLGGFQETQYF
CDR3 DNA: TGTGCCAGCAGATTAGGAGGTTTCCAAGAGACCCAGTACTTC

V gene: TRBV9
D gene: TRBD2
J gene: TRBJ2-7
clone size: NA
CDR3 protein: CASSVATSGEQYF
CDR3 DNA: TGTGCCAGCAGCGTAGCTACTAGCGGCGAGCAGTACTTC

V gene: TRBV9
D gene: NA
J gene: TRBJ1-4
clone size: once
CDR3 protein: CASSVGPGEKLFF
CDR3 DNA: TGTGCCAGCAGCGTCGGGCCAGGGGAAAAACTGTTTTTT

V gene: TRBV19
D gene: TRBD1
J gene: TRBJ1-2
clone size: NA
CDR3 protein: CASSIAGQGVHGYTF
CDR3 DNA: TGTGCCAGTAGTATAGCGGGACAGGGAGTTCACGGCTACACCTTC

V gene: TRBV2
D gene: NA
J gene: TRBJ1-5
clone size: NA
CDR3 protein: CASSDLEGNNQPQHF
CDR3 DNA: TGTGCCAGCAGTGATTTGGAGGGCAACAATCAGCCCCAGCATTTT

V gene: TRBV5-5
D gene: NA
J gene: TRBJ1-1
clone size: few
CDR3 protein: CASSSGFRTEAFF
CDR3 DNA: TGTGCCAGCAGCTCAGGGTTTAGGACTGAAGCTTTCTTT

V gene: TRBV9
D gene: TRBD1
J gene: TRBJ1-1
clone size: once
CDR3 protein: CASSKTGSNTEAFF
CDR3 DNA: TGTGCCAGCAGTAAGACAGGGTCGAACACTGAAGCTTTCTTT

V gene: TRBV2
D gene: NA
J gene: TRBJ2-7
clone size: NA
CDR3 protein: CASSGFRAGASYEQYF
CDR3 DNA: TGTGCCAGCAGTGGATTCAGGGCTGGCGCATCCTACGAGCAGTACTTC

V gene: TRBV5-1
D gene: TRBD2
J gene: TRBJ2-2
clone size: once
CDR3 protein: CASTPTSGGYTGELFF
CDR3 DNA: TGCGCCAGCACCCCGACTAGCGGGGGGTACACCGGGGAGCTGTTTTTT

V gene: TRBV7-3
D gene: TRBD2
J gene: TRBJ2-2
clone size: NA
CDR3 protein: CASSRRASGGGTGELFF
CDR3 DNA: TGTGCCAGCAGCCGTCGAGCTAGCGGGGGAGGAACCGGGGAGCTGTTTTTT

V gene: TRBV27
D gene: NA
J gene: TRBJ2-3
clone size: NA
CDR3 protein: CASSLTRGLHTQYF
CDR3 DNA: TGTGCCAGCAGTTTGACCAGGGGACTACATACGCAGTATTTT

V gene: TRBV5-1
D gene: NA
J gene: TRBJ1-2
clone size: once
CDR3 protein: CASSFPRGYGYTF
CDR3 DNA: TGCGCCAGCAGCTTTCCGCGGGGGTATGGCTACACCTTC

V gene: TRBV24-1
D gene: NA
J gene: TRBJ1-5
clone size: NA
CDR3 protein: CATSSREYSNQPQHF
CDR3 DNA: TGTGCCACCAGTAGCAGGGAATATAGCAATCAGCCCCAGCATTTT

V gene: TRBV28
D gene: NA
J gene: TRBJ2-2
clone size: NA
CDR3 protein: CASSGAGWGPGRRTGELFF
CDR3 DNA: TGTGCCAGCAGTGGGGCGGGTTGGGGGCCTGGCCGGAGGACCGGGGAGCTGTTTTTT

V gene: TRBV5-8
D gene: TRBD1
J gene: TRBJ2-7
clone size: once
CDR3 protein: CASSLGDRGPREQYF
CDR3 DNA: TGTGCCAGCAGCTTGGGGGACAGGGGGCCGAGAGAGCAGTACTTC

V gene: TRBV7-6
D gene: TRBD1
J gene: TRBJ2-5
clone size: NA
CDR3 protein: CASSLPGQGWKTQYF
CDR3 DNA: TGTGCCAGCAGCTTGCCGGGACAGGGGTGGAAGACCCAGTACTTC

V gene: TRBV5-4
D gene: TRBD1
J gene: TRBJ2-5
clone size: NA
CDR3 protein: CASSYRDRGLGETQYF
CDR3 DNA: TGTGCCAGCAGCTACCGGGACAGGGGGCTAGGGGAGACCCAGTACTTC

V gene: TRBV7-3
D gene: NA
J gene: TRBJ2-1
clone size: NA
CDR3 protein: CASSLPSYNEQFF
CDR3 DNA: TGTGCCAGCAGCCTCCCCTCCTACAATGAGCAGTTCTTC

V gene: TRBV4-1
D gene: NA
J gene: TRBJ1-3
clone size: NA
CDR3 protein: CASSDSGNTIYF
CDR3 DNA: TGCGCCAGCAGCGACTCCGGAAACACCATATATTTT

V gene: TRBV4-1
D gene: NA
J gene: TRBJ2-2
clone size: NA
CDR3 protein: CASSQDLQRRVTGELFF
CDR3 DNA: TGCGCCAGCAGCCAAGATCTTCAGCGGAGGGTCACCGGGGAGCTGTTTTTT

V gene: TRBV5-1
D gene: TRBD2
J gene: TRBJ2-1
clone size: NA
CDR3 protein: CASSHGLAGASYNEQFF
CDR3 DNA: TGCGCCAGCAGCCACGGACTAGCGGGGGCCTCCTACAATGAGCAGTTCTTC

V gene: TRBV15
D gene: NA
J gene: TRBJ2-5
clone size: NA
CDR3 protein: CATSSRQTQQETQYF
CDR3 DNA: TGTGCCACCAGCTCGAGACAGACCCAACAAGAGACCCAGTACTTC

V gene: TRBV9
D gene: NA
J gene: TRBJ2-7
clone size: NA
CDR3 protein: CASSVGHGPGYEQYF
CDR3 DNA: TGTGCCAGCAGCGTAGGCCATGGGCCTGGCTACGAGCAGTACTTC

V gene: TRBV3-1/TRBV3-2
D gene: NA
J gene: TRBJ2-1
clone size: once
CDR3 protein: CASSQVGGNNEQFF
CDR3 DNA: TGTGCCAGCAGCCAAGTAGGCGGAAACAATGAGCAGTTCTTC

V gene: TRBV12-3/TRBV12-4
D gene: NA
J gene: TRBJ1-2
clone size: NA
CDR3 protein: CASRRQAGDGYTF
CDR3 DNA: TGTGCCAGCAGAAGACAAGCAGGGGATGGCTACACCTTC

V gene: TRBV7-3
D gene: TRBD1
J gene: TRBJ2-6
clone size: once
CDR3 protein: CASSRTGAGANVLTF
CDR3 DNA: TGTGCCAGCAGCCGGACAGGGGCTGGGGCCAACGTCCTGACTTTC

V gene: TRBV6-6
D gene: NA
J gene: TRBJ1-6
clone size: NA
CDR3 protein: CASSERVERNSPLHF
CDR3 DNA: TGTGCCAGCAGCGAGCGAGTGGAGCGTAATTCACCCCTCCACTTT

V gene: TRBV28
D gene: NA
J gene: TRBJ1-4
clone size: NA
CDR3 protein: CASSLGQSVAKLFF
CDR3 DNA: TGTGCCAGCAGTTTAGGACAGAGTGTGGCAAAACTGTTTTTT

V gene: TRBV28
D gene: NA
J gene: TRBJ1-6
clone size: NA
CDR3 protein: CAGSPGREPPLHF
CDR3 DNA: TGTGCCGGCTCCCCAGGCCGTGAACCACCCCTCCATTTT

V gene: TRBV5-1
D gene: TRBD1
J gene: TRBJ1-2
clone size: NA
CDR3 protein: CASSSTGGDGYTF
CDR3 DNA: TGCGCCAGCAGCAGTACAGGGGGCGACGGCTACACCTTC

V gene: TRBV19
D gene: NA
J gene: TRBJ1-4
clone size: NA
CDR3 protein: CASSILGGATNEKLFF
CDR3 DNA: TGTGCCAGTAGTATATTAGGAGGGGCAACTAATGAAAAACTGTTTTTT

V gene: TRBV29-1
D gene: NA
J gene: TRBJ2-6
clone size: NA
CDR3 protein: CSVLNSGANVLTF
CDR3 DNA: TGCAGCGTGCTAAACTCTGGGGCCAACGTCCTGACTTTC

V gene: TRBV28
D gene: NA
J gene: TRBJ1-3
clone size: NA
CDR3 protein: CASVTGLTGNTIYF
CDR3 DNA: TGTGCCAGCGTCACAGGCCTAACTGGAAACACCATATATTTT

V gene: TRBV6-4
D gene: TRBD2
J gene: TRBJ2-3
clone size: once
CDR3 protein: CASSDSSGGTDTQYF
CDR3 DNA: TGTGCCAGCAGTGACTCTAGCGGGGGCACAGATACGCAGTATTTT

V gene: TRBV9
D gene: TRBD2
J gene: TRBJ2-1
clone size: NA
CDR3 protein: CASTRGASGGTWNEQFF
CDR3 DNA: TGTGCCAGCACCCGGGGCGCTAGCGGGGGTACGTGGAATGAGCAGTTCTTC

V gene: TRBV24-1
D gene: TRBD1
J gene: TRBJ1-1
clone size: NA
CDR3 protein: CATSDLNRGTEAFF
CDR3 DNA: TGTGCCACCAGTGATTTAAACAGGGGCACTGAAGCTTTCTTT

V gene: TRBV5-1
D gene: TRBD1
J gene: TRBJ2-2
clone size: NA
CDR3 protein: CASKPGQGTTGELFF
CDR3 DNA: TGCGCCAGCAAACCGGGACAGGGGACGACCGGGGAGCTGTTTTTT

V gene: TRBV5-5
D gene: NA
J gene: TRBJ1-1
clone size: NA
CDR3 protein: CASTLDLNTEAFF
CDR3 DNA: TGTGCCAGCACCCTGGACTTGAACACTGAAGCTTTCTTT

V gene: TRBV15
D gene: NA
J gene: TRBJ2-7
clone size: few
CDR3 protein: CATSRDRLTYEQYF
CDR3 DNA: TGTGCCACCAGCAGAGATCGTCTAACCTACGAGCAGTACTTC